The rows below give T cell receptor beta chains drawn from one sample of a study of type 1 and type 2 diabetes patients. One entry per CDR3 protein, called by TCRdb with MiXCR from the multiplex PCR reads. The table includes fewer than 350,000 distinct CDR3 sequences, approximately 50% detected once. The sample was peripheral blood mononuclear cells (PBMCs). These receptors all stem from a man younger than 30 with type 2 diabetes. Both conserved end residues are trimmed from each CDR3. A D gene is named only where the DNA matches it firmly.

j_gene,v_gene,len,d_gene,CDR3aa
TRBJ1-1,TRBV20-1,10,TRBD1,SANRGGTEAF
TRBJ1-4,TRBV20-1,9,.,SAQGKEKLF
TRBJ2-3,TRBV7-3,11,.,ASSAGLGDTQY
TRBJ2-5,TRBV30,12,TRBD2,AWSVGLAGETQY
TRBJ1-4,TRBV12-3/TRBV12-4,10,.,ASSPRLGRLF
TRBJ1-6,TRBV20-1,12,TRBD1,SANPRQGMSPLH
TRBJ2-5,TRBV2,14,TRBD2,ASRRARAGGRETQY
TRBJ1-1,TRBV5-1,11,TRBD1,ASTPDRYTEAF
TRBJ2-7,TRBV4-1,12,.,ASSQQQGSNEQY
TRBJ2-5,TRBV29-1,10,TRBD2,SVPGLGETQY
TRBJ1-1,TRBV7-6,11,.,ASSLPTGFDAF
TRBJ2-6,TRBV28,15,TRBD1,ASSLLRGQLGANVLT
TRBJ1-1,TRBV20-1,8,.,SASHRVPL
TRBJ2-1,TRBV7-3,11,.,ASRRDSRNEQF
TRBJ2-7,TRBV6-6,12,TRBD1,ASKIQGAQIEQY